A selection of T cell receptor beta chains follows, all from one sample in a study of response to subunit inactivated influenza vaccine. MiXCR, applied by TCRdb to the RT-PCR reads, yields one record per CDR3 protein. In the table there are around 710,000 distinct CDR3 sequences, approximately 14% of which are singletons. Specimen: PBMCs from blood, collected 14 to 15 days before vaccination. The receptors originated from a man aged 45-65 years who received an inactivated influenza vaccine. The CDR3 runs from the conserved cysteine through the conserved F or W. The order of the fields is D gene, V gene, J gene, clone size, CDR3 length, CDR3 DNA, CDR3 protein. The D gene is left open where the match is weak. The size entry is marked missing in some rows and otherwise reads once, few, many or a size class.

TRBD2	TRBV28	TRBJ2-4	few	16	TGTGCCAGCAACGGTAGCGGGAGTATCGCCAAAAACATTCAGTACTTC	CASNGSGSIAKNIQYF
-	TRBV10-3	TRBJ2-5	many	14	TGTGCCATCAGTGAGTCGGGACAACAAGAGACCCAGTACTTC	CAISESGQQETQYF
-	TRBV28	TRBJ2-2	-	16	TGTGCCAGCAGTTTCGAACCGGGCGCGAACACCGGGGAGCTGTTTTTT	CASSFEPGANTGELFF
-	TRBV15	TRBJ2-1	-	15	TGTGCCACCAGTCCGGGGACCTTCTCCTACAATGAGCAGTTCTTC	CATSPGTFSYNEQFF
-	TRBV3-1	TRBJ1-3	-	16	TGTGCCAGCAGCCAAGGAGGGACTACCTCTGGAAACACCATATATTTT	CASSQGGTTSGNTIYF
-	TRBV6-2/TRBV6-3	TRBJ2-7	-	14	TGTGCCAGCAGTTACTCATCCCGAGCCTCTGGGCAGTACTTC	CASSYSSRASGQYF
-	TRBV28	TRBJ1-6	few	13	TGTGCCTGCAGACGGACTTATAATTCACCCCTCCACTTT	CACRRTYNSPLHF
TRBD1	TRBV5-6	TRBJ2-3	many	16	TGTGCCAGCAGCCCGTTGGACAGGGTGGAATCAGATACGCAGTATTTT	CASSPLDRVESDTQYF
-	TRBV5-5	TRBJ2-7	-	13	TGTGCCAGCAGCTTTGACGTGTCCTACGAGCAGTACTTC	CASSFDVSYEQYF
-	TRBV3-1	TRBJ1-2	few	12	TGTGCCAGCAGCCAAGATCCCCATGGCTACACCTTC	CASSQDPHGYTF
-	TRBV20-1	TRBJ2-1	-	13	TGCAGTGCTGGTTCAAACTCCTACAATGAGCAGTTCTTC	CSAGSNSYNEQFF
-	TRBV24-1	TRBJ2-5	few	14	TGTGCCACCAGTGACCCAGGACCGGGGGAGACCCAGTACTTC	CATSDPGPGETQYF
-	TRBV5-1	TRBJ2-5	-	15	TGCGCCAGCAGCGGCGCTCCGGGGCCACAAGAGACCCAGTACTTC	CASSGAPGPQETQYF
-	TRBV20-1	TRBJ2-1	many	13	TGCAGTGCTTACCGCGCAGGCTACAATGAGCAGTTCTTC	CSAYRAGYNEQFF
-	TRBV5-5	TRBJ2-7	-	16	TGTGCCAGCAGCTTGGCAGGGGGGTACCTAGCCTACGAGCAGTACTTC	CASSLAGGYLAYEQYF
-	TRBV20-1	TRBJ1-1	few	14	TGCAGTGCTAGGCCCCTGGCGCGGGAGACTGAAGCTTTCTTT	CSARPLARETEAFF
-	TRBV5-1	TRBJ2-7	many	17	TGCGCCAGCAGCAACCCCCGCCGAGGGGTTCTTTCCTACGAGCAGTACTTC	CASSNPRRGVLSYEQYF
-	TRBV12-3/TRBV12-4	TRBJ2-3	-	14	TGTGCCAGCAGATCAGGGTTTGTACGAGATACGCAGTATTTT	CASRSGFVRDTQYF
-	TRBV7-2	TRBJ2-7	-	14	TGTGCCAGCAGCTTAGGCGGGGTTTCCCACGAGCAGTACTTC	CASSLGGVSHEQYF
-	TRBV27	TRBJ2-7	-	12	TGTGCCAGCAGAACAGCGGCCAGCGAGCAGTACTTC	CASRTAASEQYF
-	TRBV7-2	TRBJ1-2	few	13	TGTGCCAGCAGCCAGAGGGGGTGGTATGGCTACACCTTC	CASSQRGWYGYTF
-	TRBV19	TRBJ1-2	many	16	TGTGCCAGTAGTATAGGAGCCGGGCCCCAATCCGGCGGCTACACCTTC	CASSIGAGPQSGGYTF
TRBD2	TRBV12-3/TRBV12-4	TRBJ2-1	-	15	TGTGCCAGCAGACCCGCCGGGACTAACTACAATGAGCAGTTCTTC	CASRPAGTNYNEQFF
-	TRBV12-3/TRBV12-4	TRBJ2-7	few	15	TGTGCCAGCTCGTATAGGGGGACAACACTTTACGAGCAGTACTTC	CASSYRGTTLYEQYF
-	TRBV29-1	TRBJ2-3	few	13	TGCAGCGTTGCCGGACAGACAACAGATACGCAGTATTTT	CSVAGQTTDTQYF
-	TRBV14	TRBJ1-5	few	13	TGTGCCAGCAGCCAAACAGCCCATCAGCCCCAGCATTTT	CASSQTAHQPQHF
TRBD2	TRBV10-2	TRBJ2-3	-	15	TGCGCCAGCAGTGAGTCGGGACTAGCTGGGATCACGCAGTATTTT	CASSESGLAGITQYF
-	TRBV5-6	TRBJ2-3	once	16	TGTGCCAGCAGCTTGCAATTACATTATAGCACAGATACGCAGTATTTT	CASSLQLHYSTDTQYF
-	TRBV6-1	TRBJ1-2	-	14	TGTGCCAGTAACGTTGTTGGACTTAACTATGGCTACACCTTC	CASNVVGLNYGYTF
TRBD2	TRBV11-2	TRBJ2-1	few	14	TGTGCCAGCAGCCAATCTAGCGGGAGAAAAGAGCAGTTCTTC	CASSQSSGRKEQFF
-	TRBV16	TRBJ2-1	few	17	TGTGCCAGCAGCCAATCGATTAGGGTGAGCTCCTACAATGAGCAGTTCTTC	CASSQSIRVSSYNEQFF
-	TRBV10-3	TRBJ2-7	few	14	TGTGCCATCAGTGACCCTCGGTTGGACGACGAGCAGTACTTC	CAISDPRLDDEQYF
-	TRBV24-1	TRBJ1-1	-	13	TGTGCCACCAGTGAACAGGGAAGCACTGAAGCTTTCTTT	CATSEQGSTEAFF
-	TRBV6-2/TRBV6-3	TRBJ1-1	many	14	TGTGCCACCACCGACGGACCTATGAACACTGAAGCTTTCTTT	CATTDGPMNTEAFF